This entry lists 11 T cell receptor beta chains sequenced from one sample in a study of cytomegalovirus exposure and HLA in healthy donors. PCR primers comprised 60 Vbeta and 13 Jbeta primers. The table came from immunoSEQ multiplex PCR; TCRdb's copy has only in-frame clones and leaves some out. The sample consists of roughly 160,000 clones, roughly 80% of them appearing once. Sequencing input: PBMCs. The receptors were sampled from a man aged 18 to 35 in good health and CMV-seropositive.

This clone was detected only once. This chain joins TRBV6-5 and TRBJ2-7; 9 nucleotides line up with TRBD1. The V gene end was trimmed by 4 bases and the J gene end by 3 bases; junction bases not matched to a gene: 7. The CDR3 has 15 amino acids. Germline loops: CDR1 MNHEY, CDR2 SVGAGI. CDR3 bases: TGTGCCAGCAGTTCCGATGGGACAGGGTACTACGAGCAGTACTTC. It specifies CASSSDGTGYYEQYF.

This chain links TRBV27 with TRBJ2-1; 7 nucleotides agree with TRBD2. The J segment lost 3 bases and the V segment lost 5 bases, leaving 7 bases of the junction unmatched. CDR1 and CDR2 from the germline V gene are MNHEY and SMNVEV (reference sequence). The CDR3 contains 15 residues. The CDR3 protein is CASSIDRDYYNEQFF. The CDR3 DNA sequence: TGTGCCAGCAGTATCGACCGGGACTACTACAATGAGCAGTTCTTC.

The rearrangement joins TRBV30 to TRBJ2-1; the D gene is possibly TRBD2 (6 bases). This CDR3 contains 15 residues. Between the trimmed V and J ends, which lost 2 bases and 6 bases, there was a span of 17 bases. CDR1 and CDR2 from the germline V gene are GTSNPN and SVGIG (reference sequence). The CDR3 coding sequence is TGTGCCTGGAGTCGGGGCCCCTCCGGGGGCAATGAGCAGTTCTTC. Protein sequence: CAWSRGPSGGNEQFF.

The chain uses TRBV9 and TRBJ2-7; D ambiguous. The CDR3 is 12 amino acids. The germline V gene encodes CDR1 SGDLS and CDR2 YYNGEE. With 3 bases removed from V and 2 bases from J, the gap between germline ends came to 6 bases. CDR3 bases: TGTGCCAGCAGCGCACGGGCCTACGAGCAGTACTTC. Amino acids: CASSARAYEQYF.

This clone was detected a few times. In nucleotides, the CDR3 is TGCGCCAGCAGTCAAATCGTCTTGGAGGGCCTAGGCTCCTACGAGCAGTACTTC. Translation: CASSQIVLEGLGSYEQYF. The V and J genes are TRBV23-1 and TRBJ2-7, with D maybe TRBD2 (6 bases). TRBV23-1 is reported as an ORF; its role is uncertain. The CDR3 is made up of 18 amino acids. Between the trimmed V and J ends, which lost 2 bases and 0 bases, there was a span of 20 bases.

The rearrangement uses TRBV2 and TRBJ1-5; possibly TRBD1 for D (5 bases). The V and J ends lost 6 bases and 1 base respectively, with 13 bases between them. This CDR3 is built from 15 residues. CDR1 SNHLY and CDR2 FYNNEI come from the germline V gene. The CDR3 region has the DNA TGTGCCAGCAGGGAGCAGGGAGGGAGCAATCAGCCCCAGCATTTT. Its translation: CASREQGGSNQPQHF. The full variable domain, with the rest looked up from reference TRBV2 and TRBJ1-5, is EPEVTQTPSHQVTQMGQEVILRCVPISNHLYFYWYRQILGQKVEFLVSFYNNEISEKSEIFDDQFSVERPDGSNFTLKIRSTKLEDSAMYFCASREQGGSNQPQHFGDGTRLSIL.

The rearrangement joins TRBV5-1 to TRBJ1-2; 8 bases line up with TRBD1. Germline V gene lookup returns CDR1 SGHRS and CDR2 YFSETQ. CDR3 length: 16 residues. V was clipped by 1 base and J by 1 base; unmatched bases: 6. The CDR3 coding sequence is TGCGCCAGCAGCTTGTTTCAGGGGGCAAATAACTATGGCTACACCTTC. Its translation: CASSLFQGANNYGYTF.

Worth noting for this clone: This sequence is one base from a far larger clone and is likely a read error. The identical CDR3 is also encoded by other nucleotide sequences in the sample. The chain is built from TRBV5-4 and TRBJ2-7, with TRBD2 as a possible D gene (6 bases). Germline CDR1 and CDR2: SGHNT and YYREEE (reference sequence). The CDR3 is 14 residues long. Deletions cut 0 bases from V and 2 bases from J, with 9 bases between. CDR3 residues: CASSLAEGPYEQYF. The CDR3 DNA is TGTGCCAGCAGCTTGGCGGAGGGACCCTACGAGCAGTACTTC. The variable domain in full, completed from reference TRBV5-4 and TRBJ2-7, reads ETGVTQSPTHLIKTRGQQVTLRCSSQSGHNTVSWYQQALGQGPQFIFQYYREEENGRGNFPPRFSGLQFPNYSSELNVNALELDDSALYLCASSLAEGPYEQYFGPGTRLTVT.

This chain links TRBV30 with TRBJ2-1; 8 nucleotides line up with TRBD1. This CDR3 is 13 amino acids long. Germline V gene data show CDR1 as GTSNPN and CDR2 as SVGIG (reference sequence). Trimming took 4 bases from V and 6 from J; bases not matched to a gene: 5. CDR3 in amino acids: CAWTGQGLNEQFF. The CDR3 nucleotides read TGTGCCTGGACCGGACAGGGCCTCAATGAGCAGTTCTTC.

The rearrangement uses TRBV18 and TRBJ1-4; a weak D match, TRBD1 (5 bases). V was pared by 6 bases and J by 4 bases, with 18 bases between. The germline V gene encodes CDR1 KGHSH and CDR2 LQKENI. The CDR3 extends over 16 amino acids. CDR3 nucleotide sequence: TGTGCCAGCTCGCACGACCCACGACAGATTAATGAAAAACTGTTTTTT. It translates to CASSHDPRQINEKLFF.

This sequence joins TRBV19 and TRBJ2-7, with 8 bases lining up with TRBD1. CDR1 is LNHDA, CDR2 SQIVND, per germline (reference sequence). Trimming at V came to 4 bases and at J to 6 bases, leaving 2 bases not matched to a gene. The CDR3 is 12 amino acids. CDR3 bases: TGTGCCAGTAGTACAGGGGGCTTCGAGCAGTACTTC. It yields the protein CASSTGGFEQYF.